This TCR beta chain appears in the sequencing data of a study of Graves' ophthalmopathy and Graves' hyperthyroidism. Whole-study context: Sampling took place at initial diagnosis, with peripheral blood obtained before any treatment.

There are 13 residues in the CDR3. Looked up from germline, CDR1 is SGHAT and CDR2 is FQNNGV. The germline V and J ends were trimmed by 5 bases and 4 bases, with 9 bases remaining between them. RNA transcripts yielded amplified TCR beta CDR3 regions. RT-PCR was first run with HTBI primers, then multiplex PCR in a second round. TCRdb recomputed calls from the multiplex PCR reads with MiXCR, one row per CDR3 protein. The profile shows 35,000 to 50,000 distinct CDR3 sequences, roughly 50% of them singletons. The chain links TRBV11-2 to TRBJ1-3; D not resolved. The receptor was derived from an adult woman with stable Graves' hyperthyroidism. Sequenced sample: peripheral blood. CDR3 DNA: TGTGCCAGCAGCCCGTCTTACGGAAACACCATATATTTT. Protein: CASSPSYGNTIYF.